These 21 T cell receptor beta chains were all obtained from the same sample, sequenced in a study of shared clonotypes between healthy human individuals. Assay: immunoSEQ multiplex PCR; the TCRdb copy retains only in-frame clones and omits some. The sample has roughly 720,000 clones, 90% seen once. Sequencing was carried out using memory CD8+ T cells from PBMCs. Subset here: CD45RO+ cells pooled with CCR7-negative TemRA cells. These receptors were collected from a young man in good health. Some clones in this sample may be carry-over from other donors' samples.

The CDR3: CAGYTRGTDTQYF. The CDR3 nucleotides are TGTGCCGGCTATACTAGGGGCACAGATACGCAGTATTTT. The V gene is TRBV5-4, the J gene TRBJ2-3; possible D gene TRBD2, 5 bases. Between the trimmed V and J ends, which lost 10 bases and 1 base, there was a span of 13 bases. The CDR3 is 13 amino acids. The germline V gene encodes CDR1 SGHNT and CDR2 YYREEE (reference sequence).

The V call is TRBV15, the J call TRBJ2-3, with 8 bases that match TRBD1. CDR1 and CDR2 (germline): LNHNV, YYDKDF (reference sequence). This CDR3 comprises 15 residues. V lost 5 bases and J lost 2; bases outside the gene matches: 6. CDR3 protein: CATSGTGGITDTQYF. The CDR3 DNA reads TGTGCCACCAGCGGTACAGGGGGTATCACAGATACGCAGTATTTT.

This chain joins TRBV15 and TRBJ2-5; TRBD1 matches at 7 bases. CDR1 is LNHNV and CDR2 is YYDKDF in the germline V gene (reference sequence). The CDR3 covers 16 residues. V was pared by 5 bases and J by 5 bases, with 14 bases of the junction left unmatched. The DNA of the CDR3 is TGTGCCACCAGCGGGCGAGGGACAGCGATAATGGAGACCCAGTACTTC. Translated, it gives CATSGRGTAIMETQYF.

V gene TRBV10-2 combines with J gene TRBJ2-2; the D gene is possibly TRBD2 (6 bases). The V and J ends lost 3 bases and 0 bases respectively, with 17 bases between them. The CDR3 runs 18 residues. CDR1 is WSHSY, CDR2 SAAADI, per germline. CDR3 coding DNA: TGCGCCAGCAGTGATAGGGGTTTAGCGGAGCCGAACACCGGGGAGCTGTTTTTT. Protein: CASSDRGLAEPNTGELFF.

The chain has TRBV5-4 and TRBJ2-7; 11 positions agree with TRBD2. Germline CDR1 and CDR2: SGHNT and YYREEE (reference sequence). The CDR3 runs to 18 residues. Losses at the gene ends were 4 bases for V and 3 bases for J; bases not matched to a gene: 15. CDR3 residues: CASSITPPLAGEDYEQYF. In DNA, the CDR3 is TGTGCCAGCAGCATAACGCCCCCACTAGCGGGAGAAGACTACGAGCAGTACTTC.

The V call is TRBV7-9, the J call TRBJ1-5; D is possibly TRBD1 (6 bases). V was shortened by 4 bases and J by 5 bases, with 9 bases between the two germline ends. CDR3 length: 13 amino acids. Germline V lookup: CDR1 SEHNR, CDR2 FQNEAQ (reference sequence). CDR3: CASSSRGDQPQHF. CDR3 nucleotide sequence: TGTGCCAGCAGCTCTAGGGGGGATCAGCCCCAGCATTTT.

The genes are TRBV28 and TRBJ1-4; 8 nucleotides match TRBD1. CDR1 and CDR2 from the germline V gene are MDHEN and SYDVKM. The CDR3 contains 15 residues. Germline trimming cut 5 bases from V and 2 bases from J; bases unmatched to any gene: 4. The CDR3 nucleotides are TGTGCCAGCAGTGACAGGGGCCCGACTAATGAAAAACTGTTTTTT. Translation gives CASSDRGPTNEKLFF.

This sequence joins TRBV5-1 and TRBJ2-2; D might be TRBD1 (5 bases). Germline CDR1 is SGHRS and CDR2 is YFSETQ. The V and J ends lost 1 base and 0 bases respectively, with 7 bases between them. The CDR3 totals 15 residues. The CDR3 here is CASSLQGSNTGELFF. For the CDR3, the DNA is TGCGCCAGCAGCTTGCAGGGCTCGAACACCGGGGAGCTGTTTTTT.

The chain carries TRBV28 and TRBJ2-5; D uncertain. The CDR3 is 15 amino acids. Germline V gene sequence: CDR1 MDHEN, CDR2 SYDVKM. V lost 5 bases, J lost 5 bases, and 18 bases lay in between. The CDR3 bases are TGTGCCAGCAGTCCCCGACGACTGGGGTGGGAGACCCAGTACTTC. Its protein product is CASSPRRLGWETQYF.

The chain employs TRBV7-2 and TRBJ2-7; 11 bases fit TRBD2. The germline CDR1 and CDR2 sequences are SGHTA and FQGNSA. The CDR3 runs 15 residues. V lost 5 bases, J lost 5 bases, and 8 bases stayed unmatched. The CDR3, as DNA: TGTGCCAGCAGCCTCAGTTCTAGCGGGAGGCACGAGCAGTACTTC. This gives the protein CASSLSSSGRHEQYF. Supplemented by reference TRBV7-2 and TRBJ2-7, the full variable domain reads GAGVSQSPSNKVTEKGKDVELRCDPISGHTALYWYRQSLGQGLEFLIYFQGNSAPDKSGLPSDRFSAERTGGSVSTLTIQRTQQEDSAVYLCASSLSSSGRHEQYFGPGTRLTVT.

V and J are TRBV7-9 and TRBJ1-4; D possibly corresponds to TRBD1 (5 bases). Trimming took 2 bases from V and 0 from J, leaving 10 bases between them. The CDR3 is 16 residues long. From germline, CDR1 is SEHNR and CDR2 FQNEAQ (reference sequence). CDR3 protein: CASSLMGGTTNEKLFF. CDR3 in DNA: TGTGCCAGCAGCTTAATGGGGGGGACAACTAATGAAAAACTGTTTTTT.

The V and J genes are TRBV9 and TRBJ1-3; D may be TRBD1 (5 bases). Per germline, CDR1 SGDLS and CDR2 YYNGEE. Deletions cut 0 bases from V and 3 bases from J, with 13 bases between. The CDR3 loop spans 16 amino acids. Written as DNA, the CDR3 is TGTGCCAGCAGCGTAGGCCTTTGGGGCCATGGAAACACCATATATTTT. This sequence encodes CASSVGLWGHGNTIYF.

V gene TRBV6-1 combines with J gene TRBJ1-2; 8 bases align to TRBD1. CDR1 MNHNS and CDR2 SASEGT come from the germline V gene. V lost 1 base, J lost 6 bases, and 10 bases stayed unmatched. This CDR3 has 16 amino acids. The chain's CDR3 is CASSEGGWDRSDGYTF. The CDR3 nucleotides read TGTGCCAGCAGTGAAGGTGGGTGGGACAGGTCTGATGGCTACACCTTC.

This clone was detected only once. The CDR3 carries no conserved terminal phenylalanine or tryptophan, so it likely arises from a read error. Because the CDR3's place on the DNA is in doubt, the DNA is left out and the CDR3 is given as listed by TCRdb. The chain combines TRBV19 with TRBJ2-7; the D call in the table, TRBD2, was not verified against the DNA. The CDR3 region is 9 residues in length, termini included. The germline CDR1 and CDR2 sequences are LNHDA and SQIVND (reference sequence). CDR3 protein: CASSSGMCL.

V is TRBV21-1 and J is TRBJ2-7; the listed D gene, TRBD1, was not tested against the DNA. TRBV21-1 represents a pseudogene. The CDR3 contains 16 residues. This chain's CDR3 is CASSATRVGRSYEQYF. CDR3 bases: TGTGCCAGCAGCGCTACTCGAGTGGGCCGCTCCTACGAGCAGTACTTC.

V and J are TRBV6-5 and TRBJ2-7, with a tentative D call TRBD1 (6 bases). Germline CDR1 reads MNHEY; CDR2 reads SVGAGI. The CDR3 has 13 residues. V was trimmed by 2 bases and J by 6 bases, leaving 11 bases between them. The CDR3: CASSYSVGAEQYF. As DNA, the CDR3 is TGTGCCAGCAGTTACAGTGTGGGGGCCGAGCAGTACTTC.

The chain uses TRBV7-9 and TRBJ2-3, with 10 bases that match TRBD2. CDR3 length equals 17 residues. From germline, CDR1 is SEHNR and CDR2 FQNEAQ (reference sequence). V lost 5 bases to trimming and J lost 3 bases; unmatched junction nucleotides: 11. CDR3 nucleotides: TGTGCCAGCAGCATCCCTCCCGGGACTAGCGAGACAGATACGCAGTATTTT. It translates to CASSIPPGTSETDTQYF.

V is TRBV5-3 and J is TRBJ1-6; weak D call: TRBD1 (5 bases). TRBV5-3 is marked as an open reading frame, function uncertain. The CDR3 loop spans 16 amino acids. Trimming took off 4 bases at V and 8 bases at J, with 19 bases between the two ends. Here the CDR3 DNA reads TGTGCCAGAAGCCCGGGGCCAGGCCGGTATGATTCACCCCTCCACTTT. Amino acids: CARSPGPGRYDSPLHF.

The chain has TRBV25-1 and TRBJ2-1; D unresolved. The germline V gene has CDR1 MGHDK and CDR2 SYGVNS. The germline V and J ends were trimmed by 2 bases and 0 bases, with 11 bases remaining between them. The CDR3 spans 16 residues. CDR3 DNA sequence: TGTGCCAGCAGTGAACTGACGGAAAGCTCCTACAATGAGCAGTTCTTC. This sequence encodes CASSELTESSYNEQFF.

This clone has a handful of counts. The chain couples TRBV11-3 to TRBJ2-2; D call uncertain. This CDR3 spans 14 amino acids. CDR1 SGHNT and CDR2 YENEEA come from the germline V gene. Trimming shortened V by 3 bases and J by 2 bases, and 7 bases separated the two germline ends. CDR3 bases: TGTGCCAGCAGCTTGTTCGCAAACACCGGGGAGCTGTTTTTT. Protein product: CASSLFANTGELFF.

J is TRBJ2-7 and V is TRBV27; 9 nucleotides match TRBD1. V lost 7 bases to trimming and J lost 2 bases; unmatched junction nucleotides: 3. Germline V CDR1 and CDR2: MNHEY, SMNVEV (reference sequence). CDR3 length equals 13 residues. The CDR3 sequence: CASIGTGTYEQYF. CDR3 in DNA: TGTGCCAGCATAGGGACAGGGACCTACGAGCAGTACTTC.